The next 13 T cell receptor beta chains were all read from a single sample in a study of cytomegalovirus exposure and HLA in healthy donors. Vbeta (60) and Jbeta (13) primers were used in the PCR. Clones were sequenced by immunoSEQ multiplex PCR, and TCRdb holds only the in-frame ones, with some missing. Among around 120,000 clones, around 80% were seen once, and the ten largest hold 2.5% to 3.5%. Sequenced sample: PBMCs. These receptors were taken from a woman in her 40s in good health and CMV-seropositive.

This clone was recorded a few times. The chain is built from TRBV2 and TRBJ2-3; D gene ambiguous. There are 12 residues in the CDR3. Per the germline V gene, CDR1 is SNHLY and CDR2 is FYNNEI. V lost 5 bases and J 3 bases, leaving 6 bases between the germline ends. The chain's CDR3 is CASSIATDTQYF. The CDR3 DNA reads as TGTGCCAGCAGTATAGCAACAGATACGCAGTATTTT.

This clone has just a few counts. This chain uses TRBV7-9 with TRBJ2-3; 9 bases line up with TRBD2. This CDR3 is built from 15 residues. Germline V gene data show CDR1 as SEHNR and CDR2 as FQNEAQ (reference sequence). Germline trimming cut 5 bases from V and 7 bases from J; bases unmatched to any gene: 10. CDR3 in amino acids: CASSPIAGDVNTQYF. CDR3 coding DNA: TGTGCCAGCAGCCCCATAGCGGGGGACGTAAATACGCAGTATTTT.

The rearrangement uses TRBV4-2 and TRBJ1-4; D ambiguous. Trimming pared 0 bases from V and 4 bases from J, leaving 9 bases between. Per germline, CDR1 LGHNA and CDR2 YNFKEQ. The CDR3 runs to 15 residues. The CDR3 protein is CASSQDRAGNEKLFF. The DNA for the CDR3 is TGTGCCAGCAGCCAAGACCGAGCGGGTAATGAAAAACTGTTTTTT.

The DNA for the CDR3 is TGTGCCAGCAGTCAGAGACAGGGAGGAACTGAAGCTTTCTTT. This translates into CASSQRQGGTEAFF. This chain joins TRBV6-5 and TRBJ1-1; 7 nucleotides align to TRBD1. CDR3 length: 14 residues. Trimming removed 5 bases from V and 5 bases from J; junction bases left unmatched: 8. Per the germline V gene, CDR1 is MNHEY and CDR2 is SVGAGI.

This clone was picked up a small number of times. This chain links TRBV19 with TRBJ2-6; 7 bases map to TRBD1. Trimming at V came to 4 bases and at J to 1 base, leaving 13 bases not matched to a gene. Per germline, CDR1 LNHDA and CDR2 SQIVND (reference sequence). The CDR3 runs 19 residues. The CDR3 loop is CASSRRTGRIISGANVLTF. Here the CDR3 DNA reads TGTGCCAGTAGTAGACGGACAGGAAGGATTATATCTGGGGCCAACGTCCTGACTTTC.

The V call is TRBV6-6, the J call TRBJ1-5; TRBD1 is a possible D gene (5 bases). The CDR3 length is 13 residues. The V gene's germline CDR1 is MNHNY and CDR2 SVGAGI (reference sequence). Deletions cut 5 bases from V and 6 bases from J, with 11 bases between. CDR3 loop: CASSGQSGQPQHF. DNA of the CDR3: TGTGCCAGCAGTGGACAATCAGGTCAGCCCCAGCATTTT.

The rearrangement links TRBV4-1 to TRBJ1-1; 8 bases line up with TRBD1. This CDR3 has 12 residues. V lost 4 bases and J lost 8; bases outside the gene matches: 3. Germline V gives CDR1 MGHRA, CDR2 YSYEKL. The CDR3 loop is CASSRGQGEAFF. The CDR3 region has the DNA TGCGCCAGCAGCCGAGGACAGGGAGAAGCTTTCTTT.

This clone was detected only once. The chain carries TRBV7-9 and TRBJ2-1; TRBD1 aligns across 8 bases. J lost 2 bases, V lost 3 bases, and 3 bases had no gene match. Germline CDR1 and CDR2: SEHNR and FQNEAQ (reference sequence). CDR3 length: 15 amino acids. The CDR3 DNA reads TGTGCCAGCAGCTTTACGACAGGGGCCTACAATGAGCAGTTCTTC. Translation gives CASSFTTGAYNEQFF.

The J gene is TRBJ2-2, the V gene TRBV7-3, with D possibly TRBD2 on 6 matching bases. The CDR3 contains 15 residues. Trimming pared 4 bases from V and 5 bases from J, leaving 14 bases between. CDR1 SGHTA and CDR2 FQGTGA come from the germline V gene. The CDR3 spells CASSSGRRGTGELFF. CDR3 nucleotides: TGTGCCAGCAGCTCTGGACGCCGGGGGACCGGGGAGCTGTTTTTT.

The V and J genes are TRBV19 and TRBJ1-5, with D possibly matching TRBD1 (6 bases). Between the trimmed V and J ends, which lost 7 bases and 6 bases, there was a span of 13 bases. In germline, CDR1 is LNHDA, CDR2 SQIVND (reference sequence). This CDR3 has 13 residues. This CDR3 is CASNGGRFQPQHF. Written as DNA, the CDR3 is TGTGCCAGTAACGGGGGGCGGTTTCAGCCCCAGCATTTT.

The CDR3 is CASSERGGGANVLTF. In DNA form, the CDR3 reads TGTGCCAGCAGTGAAAGGGGCGGTGGGGCCAACGTCCTGACTTTC. The J gene is TRBJ2-6, the V gene TRBV6-4; tentatively, D is TRBD1 (5 bases). This CDR3 is built from 15 residues. The V and J ends lost 3 bases and 3 bases respectively, with 9 bases between them. Germline V CDR1 and CDR2: MRHNA, SNTAGT.

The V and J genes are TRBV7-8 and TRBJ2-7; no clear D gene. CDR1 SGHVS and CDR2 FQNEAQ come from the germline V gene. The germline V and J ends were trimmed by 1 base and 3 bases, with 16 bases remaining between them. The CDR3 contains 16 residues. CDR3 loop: CASSLGSRGGGYEQYF. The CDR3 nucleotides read TGTGCCAGCAGCTTAGGGTCCCGAGGCGGTGGCTACGAGCAGTACTTC. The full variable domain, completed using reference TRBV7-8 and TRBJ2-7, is GAGVSQSPRYKVAKRGQDVALRCDPISGHVSLFWYQQALGQGPEFLTYFQNEAQLDKSGLPSDRFFAERPEGSVSTLKIQRTQQEDSAVYLCASSLGSRGGGYEQYFGPGTRLTVT.

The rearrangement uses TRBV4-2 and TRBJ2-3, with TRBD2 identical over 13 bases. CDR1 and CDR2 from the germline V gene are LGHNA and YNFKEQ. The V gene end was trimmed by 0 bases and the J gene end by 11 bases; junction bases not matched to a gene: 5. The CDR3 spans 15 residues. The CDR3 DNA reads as TGTGCCAGCAGCCAAGAACTAGCGGGAGGGTTAGGGCAGTATTTT. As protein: CASSQELAGGLGQYF.